Below are 8 T cell receptor beta chains sequenced from a single sample in a study of T cells in Graves' hyperthyroidism and ophthalmopathy. Authors of the study amplified TCR beta CDR3 regions from RNA transcripts. The TCR CDR3 first-round RT-PCR relied on the HTBI primer set. TCRdb passed the multiplex PCR reads through MiXCR, listing each CDR3 protein once. The profile shows about 320,000 distinct CDR3 sequences, around 17% of them singletons. Source material: blood. Every receptor here comes from a man under 40 with Graves' hyperthyroidism.

This clonotype appeared a few times. V is TRBV15 and J is TRBJ2-5; no clear D gene. With 2 bases removed from V and 1 base from J, the gap between germline ends came to 11 bases. The V gene's germline CDR1 is LNHNV and CDR2 YYDKDF (reference sequence). The length of the CDR3 is 15 residues. CDR3 in amino acids: CATSRSPPRQETQYF. The DNA of the CDR3 is TGTGCCACCAGCAGATCACCGCCCCGCCAAGAGACCCAGTACTTC.

The V call is TRBV6-1, the J call TRBJ2-1, with D unresolved. V was cut by 3 bases and J by 4 bases, with 10 bases left in between. The germline V gene encodes CDR1 MNHNS and CDR2 SASEGT. This CDR3 region has 14 residues. CDR3 coding DNA: TGTGCCAGCAGTGATCGGAGATTTTACAATGAGCAGTTCTTC. Its protein product is CASSDRRFYNEQFF.

The sample holds many counts of this clonotype. The chain joins TRBV6-1 to TRBJ2-7, with D maybe TRBD1 (5 bases). The length of the CDR3 is 15 residues. V lost 4 bases and J 3 bases, leaving 16 bases between the germline ends. Germline V gene data show CDR1 as MNHNS and CDR2 as SASEGT. CDR3 loop: CASSATAVQFYEQYF. CDR3 coding DNA: TGTGCCAGCAGTGCGACAGCAGTACAATTCTACGAGCAGTACTTC.

This clonotype showed up many times. The chain employs TRBV30 and TRBJ1-1; D is unclear. This CDR3 region has 13 residues. Germline assignment: CDR1 GTSNPN and CDR2 SVGIG (reference sequence). The V end lost 5 bases, the J end lost 0 bases, and 10 bases lay between the germline ends. The CDR3 DNA sequence: TGTGCCTGGGAGGACGGGGTGAACACTGAAGCTTTCTTT. It specifies CAWEDGVNTEAFF.

This clonotype was seen many times. The chain carries TRBV6-1 and TRBJ1-2, with D possibly matching TRBD1 (5 bases). Germline V gene sequence: CDR1 MNHNS, CDR2 SASEGT. V was trimmed by 7 bases and J by 4 bases, leaving 7 bases between them. The CDR3 runs to 11 residues. DNA for the CDR3: TGTGCCAGCAAGACAGTCTATGGCTACACCTTC. It specifies CASKTVYGYTF.

The table lists this clonotype with a few counts. The chain recombines TRBV5-5 with TRBJ2-5; a weak D match, TRBD1 (6 bases). CDR3 length: 14 residues. Germline CDR1 SGHKS, CDR2 YYEKEE (reference sequence). The V and J ends lost 3 bases and 2 bases respectively, with 11 bases between them. The CDR3 reads CASSWGLGQETQYF. CDR3 nucleotide sequence: TGTGCCAGCAGCTGGGGGCTAGGGCAAGAGACCCAGTACTTC.

This clonotype was seen ten or more times. The conserved phenylalanine or tryptophan normally closing the CDR3 is absent here, so this likely arose from a read error. The gene calls are TRBV12-3 or TRBV12-4 and TRBJ1-2, with 12 bases that match TRBD1. V shed 5 bases, J shed 2 bases, and the junction held 6 bases outside the gene matches. The CDR3 is made up of 16 amino acids. The CDR3 bases are TGTGCCAGCAGTCGGGACAGGGGGCGAGGAAACTATGGCTACACCTTA. Protein product: CASSRDRGRGNYGYTL.

The rearrangement links TRBV7-2 to TRBJ2-4; weak D call: TRBD2 (6 bases). V was shortened by 5 bases and J by 8 bases, with 19 bases between the two germline ends. This CDR3 is built from 15 residues. The germline V gene has CDR1 SGHTA and CDR2 FQGNSA. CDR3 sequence: CASSQQFGRGDIQYF. The DNA for the CDR3 is TGTGCCAGCAGCCAACAATTCGGGAGAGGGGACATTCAGTACTTC.